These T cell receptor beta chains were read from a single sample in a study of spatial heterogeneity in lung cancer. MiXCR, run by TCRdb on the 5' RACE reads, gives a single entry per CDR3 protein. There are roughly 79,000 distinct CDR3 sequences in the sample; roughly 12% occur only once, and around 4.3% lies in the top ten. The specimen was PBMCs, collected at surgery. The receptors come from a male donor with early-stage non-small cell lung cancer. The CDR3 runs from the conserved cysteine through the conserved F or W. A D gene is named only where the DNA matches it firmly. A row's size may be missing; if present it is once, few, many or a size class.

cdr3_aa: CASSLGQGAHEQYF
cdr3_nt: TGCGCCAGCAGCTTGGGACAGGGTGCCCACGAGCAGTACTTC
j_call: TRBJ2-7
d_call: TRBD1
v_call: TRBV5-1
clone_size: few

cdr3_aa: CSGSQGRGTEAFF
cdr3_nt: TGCAGCGGGAGCCAGGGTCGGGGCACTGAAGCTTTCTTT
j_call: TRBJ1-1
d_call: .
v_call: TRBV29-1
clone_size: many

cdr3_aa: CASSLATGDYGYTF
cdr3_nt: TGTGCCAGCAGCTTAGCGACGGGAGACTATGGCTACACCTTC
j_call: TRBJ1-2
d_call: .
v_call: TRBV7-9
clone_size: many

cdr3_aa: CASSLSGPNEKLFF
cdr3_nt: TGTGCCAGCAGTTTGAGTGGACCCAATGAAAAACTGTTTTTT
j_call: TRBJ1-4
d_call: .
v_call: TRBV28
clone_size: few

cdr3_aa: CASTPGGPYGYTF
cdr3_nt: TGTGCCAGCACCCCCGGGGGACCCTATGGCTACACCTTC
j_call: TRBJ1-2
d_call: .
v_call: TRBV12-3/TRBV12-4
clone_size: .

cdr3_aa: CASSFSPGGGETQYF
cdr3_nt: TGTGCCAGCAGTTTCTCACCCGGGGGTGGGGAGACCCAGTACTTC
j_call: TRBJ2-5
d_call: .
v_call: TRBV6-2/TRBV6-3
clone_size: few

cdr3_aa: CAWSGQENIQYF
cdr3_nt: TGTGCCTGGAGTGGTCAGGAAAACATTCAGTACTTC
j_call: TRBJ2-4
d_call: .
v_call: TRBV30
clone_size: .

cdr3_aa: CASSPSLANTEAFF
cdr3_nt: TGTGCCAGCAGCCCATCCTTAGCGAACACTGAAGCTTTCTTT
j_call: TRBJ1-1
d_call: .
v_call: TRBV14
clone_size: few

cdr3_aa: CSAAGTGKYNEQFF
cdr3_nt: TGCAGTGCTGCCGGGACAGGGAAATACAATGAGCAGTTCTTC
j_call: TRBJ2-1
d_call: TRBD1
v_call: TRBV20-1
clone_size: few

cdr3_aa: CASSLYGGADSPLHF
cdr3_nt: TGTGCCAGCAGCTTATACGGGGGCGCGGATTCACCCCTCCACTTT
j_call: TRBJ1-6
d_call: .
v_call: TRBV7-3
clone_size: many

cdr3_aa: CASSFKAGYPSEAFF
cdr3_nt: TGTGCCAGCAGCTTCAAGGCAGGGTACCCAAGTGAAGCTTTCTTT
j_call: TRBJ1-1
d_call: .
v_call: TRBV7-9
clone_size: few

cdr3_aa: CASSSDRGTDTQYF
cdr3_nt: TGCGCCAGCAGCTCGGACAGGGGGACAGATACGCAGTATTTT
j_call: TRBJ2-3
d_call: TRBD1
v_call: TRBV5-1
clone_size: .

cdr3_aa: CASSQVPGGGGYTF
cdr3_nt: TGTGCCAGCAGCCAAGTGCCCGGGGGCGGTGGCTACACCTTC
j_call: TRBJ1-2
d_call: .
v_call: TRBV3-1
clone_size: many

cdr3_aa: CASSGGAGILLVEQYF
cdr3_nt: TGTGCCAGCAGTGGGGGAGCGGGAATACTTCTCGTGGAGCAGTACTTC
j_call: TRBJ2-7
d_call: TRBD2
v_call: TRBV2
clone_size: few

cdr3_aa: CASKSSGGEDTQYF
cdr3_nt: TGCGCCAGCAAGTCTAGCGGGGGGGAAGATACGCAGTATTTT
j_call: TRBJ2-3
d_call: TRBD2
v_call: TRBV5-1
clone_size: .

cdr3_aa: CASSPWTGHNEQFF
cdr3_nt: TGTGCCAGCAGCCCTTGGACGGGACACAATGAGCAGTTCTTC
j_call: TRBJ2-1
d_call: .
v_call: TRBV7-2
clone_size: .

cdr3_aa: CASSLGLAGLLGDTQYF
cdr3_nt: TGTGCCAGCAGCCTGGGACTAGCGGGGCTACTGGGAGATACGCAGTATTTT
j_call: TRBJ2-3
d_call: TRBD2
v_call: TRBV2
clone_size: .

cdr3_aa: CASLNRETDTQYF
cdr3_nt: TGTGCCAGCCTAAACAGGGAGACAGATACGCAGTATTTT
j_call: TRBJ2-3
d_call: .
v_call: TRBV5-4
clone_size: .

cdr3_aa: CASSPKGRDQPQHF
cdr3_nt: TGTGCCAGCAGCCCCAAGGGAAGGGATCAGCCCCAGCATTTT
j_call: TRBJ1-5
d_call: .
v_call: TRBV7-2
clone_size: few

cdr3_aa: CASSQRGGLHNEQFF
cdr3_nt: TGTGCCAGCAGCCAAAGGGGGGGACTTCACAATGAGCAGTTCTTC
j_call: TRBJ2-1
d_call: .
v_call: TRBV7-3
clone_size: .